These 14 T cell receptor beta chains were sequenced from one sample in a study of memory CD4+ T cells and cytomegalovirus serostatus. Method: immunoSEQ multiplex PCR; TCRdb's copy keeps in-frame clones and lacks some. The sample shows tens of thousands of clones, roughly 80% of them seen only once. Single viable CD3+CD4+CD8-CD45RO+ cells were sorted as the memory CD4+ T cells. What was sequenced was memory CD4+ T cells from blood. These receptors originate from an adult in good health and CMV-seropositive.

This clone was recorded a few times. The chain employs TRBV2 and TRBJ2-4; either TRBD1 or TRBD2 may supply D (5 bases each). V was pared by 6 bases and J by 8 bases, with 11 bases between. Per the germline V gene, CDR1 is SNHLY and CDR2 is FYNNEI. The CDR3 loop spans 12 amino acids. CDR3 nucleotides: TGTGCCAGCAGCCGGGACGATGACATTCAGTACTTC. Its protein is CASSRDDDIQYF.

The chain joins TRBV6-1 to TRBJ2-2, with D possibly called TRBD1 or TRBD2 (5 bases each). Looked up from germline, CDR1 is MNHNS and CDR2 is SASEGT. V was shortened by 5 bases and J by 3 bases, with 13 bases between the two germline ends. The CDR3 has 15 residues. The DNA of the CDR3 is TGTGCCAGCAGTCAGAGGGGCCGGGACACCGGGGAGCTGTTTTTT. Encoded protein: CASSQRGRDTGELFF.

The CDR3 region is CASSLESGGQETQYF. CDR3 in DNA: TGCGCCAGCAGCTTGGAGTCGGGGGGGCAAGAGACCCAGTACTTC. V is TRBV5-1 and J is TRBJ2-5, with 8 bases aligning to TRBD2. The CDR3 is 15 amino acids. The V segment lost 0 bases and the J segment 2 bases; nucleotides outside the gene matches: 3. Germline CDR1 SGHRS, CDR2 YFSETQ. Full variable domain (remainder filled in from reference TRBV5-1 and TRBJ2-5): KAGVTQTPRYLIKTRGQQVTLSCSPISGHRSVSWYQQTPGQGLQFLFEYFSETQRNKGNFPGRFSGRQFSNSRSEMNVSTLELGDSALYLCASSLESGGQETQYFGPGTRLLVL.

V usage is TRBV6-5 and J usage is TRBJ1-4, with a weak D call TRBD1 (5 bases). CDR1 and CDR2 from the germline V gene are MNHEY and SVGAGI. Trimming shortened V by 0 bases and J by 2 bases, and 7 bases separated the two germline ends. The CDR3 has 15 residues. CDR3 DNA sequence: TGTGCCAGCAGTTACTCGGCAGGGACTAATGAAAAACTGTTTTTT. It codes for CASSYSAGTNEKLFF.

This chain links TRBV7-2 with TRBJ2-2, with D unclear. Germline V lookup: CDR1 SGHTA, CDR2 FQGNSA. V was pared by 1 base and J by 6 bases, with 6 bases between. The CDR3 consists of 13 residues. This CDR3 reads CASSLGGAGELFF. CDR3 DNA: TGTGCCAGCAGCTTAGGAGGCGCCGGGGAGCTGTTTTTT.

J is TRBJ1-2 and V is TRBV13, with D uncertain. V was shortened by 5 bases and J by 0 bases, with 16 bases between the two germline ends. Germline V CDR1 and CDR2: PRHDT, FYEKMQ (reference sequence). The CDR3 consists of 16 residues. The CDR3 DNA is TGTGCCAGCAGCCCCACCCGGGCCCGAGCTAACTATGGCTACACCTTC. Translation: CASSPTRARANYGYTF. Full variable domain (rest looked up from reference TRBV13 and TRBJ1-2): AAGVIQSPRHLIKEKRETATLKCYPIPRHDTVYWYQQGPGQDPQFLISFYEKMQSDKGSIPDRFSAQQFSDYHSELNMSSLELGDSALYFCASSPTRARANYGYTFGSGTRLTVV.

This chain uses TRBV2 with TRBJ1-5; D possibly corresponds to TRBD1 (5 bases). This CDR3 region has 14 residues. With 1 base removed from V and 10 bases from J, the gap between germline ends came to 14 bases. The V gene's germline CDR1 is SNHLY and CDR2 FYNNEI. The CDR3 DNA reads as TGTGCCAGCAGTGAAGGAAACAGGTTCGATCCCCAGCATTTT. Protein: CASSEGNRFDPQHF.

The gene calls are TRBV6-5 and TRBJ2-7; D tentatively fits TRBD1 or TRBD2 (5 bases each). Germline CDR1 and CDR2: MNHEY and SVGAGI. V was cut by 0 bases and J by 1 base, with 7 bases left in between. This CDR3 spans 14 amino acids. This chain's CDR3 is CASSYSGESYEQYF. Here the CDR3 DNA reads TGTGCCAGCAGTTACTCGGGGGAGTCCTACGAGCAGTACTTC.

The chain combines TRBV6-5 with TRBJ1-6; no clear D. The germline V and J ends were trimmed by 2 bases and 0 bases, with 8 bases remaining between them. The CDR3 loop spans 16 amino acids. In germline, CDR1 is MNHEY, CDR2 SVGAGI. The CDR3 DNA sequence: TGTGCCAGCAGTTACGAGCACAGCTCCTATAATTCACCCCTCCACTTT. Amino acids: CASSYEHSSYNSPLHF.

The rearrangement links TRBV15 to TRBJ1-4; no definite D call. Germline CDR1 is LNHNV and CDR2 is YYDKDF (reference sequence). Trimming left V 4 bases short and J 4 bases short, with 10 bases between. The CDR3 consists of 14 residues. CDR3 DNA sequence: TGTGCCACCAGCATTCCAAGTCTTAATGAAAAACTGTTTTTT. It specifies CATSIPSLNEKLFF. Supplemented by reference TRBV15 and TRBJ1-4, the full variable domain reads DAMVIQNPRYQVTQFGKPVTLSCSQTLNHNVMYWYQQKSSQAPKLLFHYYDKDFNNEADTPDNFQSRRPNTSFCFLDIRSPGLGDTAMYLCATSIPSLNEKLFFGSGTQLSVL.

The chain is built from TRBV27 and TRBJ2-1; TRBD2 aligns across 13 bases. CDR1 is MNHEY, CDR2 SMNVEV, per germline (reference sequence). The CDR3 is 16 amino acids. V was clipped by 7 bases and J by 6 bases; unmatched bases: 9. The chain's CDR3 is CASIRLAGGISNEQFF. CDR3 nucleotides: TGTGCCAGCATCCGACTAGCGGGGGGAATATCCAATGAGCAGTTCTTC.

The gene calls are TRBV7-8 and TRBJ2-3; no firm D call. The CDR3 length is 15 residues. Trimming cost V 2 bases and J 2 bases, with 11 bases left between them. CDR1 is SGHVS, CDR2 FQNEAQ, per germline. CDR3 sequence (DNA): TGTGCCAGCAGCTTATTAGCCCAGCACACAGATACGCAGTATTTT. Protein sequence: CASSLLAQHTDTQYF.

The chain has TRBV5-4 and TRBJ1-4; weak D call: TRBD1 (5 bases). V lost 4 bases and J lost 5, with 12 bases in between. This CDR3 region has 14 residues. Germline V gene sequence: CDR1 SGHNT, CDR2 YYREEE (reference sequence). The CDR3 protein is CASSADSLNEKLFF. In nucleotides, the CDR3 is TGTGCCAGCAGCGCAGACAGTCTCAATGAAAAACTGTTTTTT.

The chain recombines TRBV5-1 with TRBJ1-1, with D possibly TRBD1 on 5 matching bases. V shed 0 bases and J shed 1 base, with 7 bases lying between them. The CDR3 is 14 amino acids. In germline, CDR1 is SGHRS, CDR2 YFSETQ. The CDR3 spells CASSLEGSNTEAFF. In DNA, the CDR3 is TGCGCCAGCAGCTTGGAGGGGTCGAACACTGAAGCTTTCTTT.